The rows below give T cell receptor beta chains drawn from one sample of a study of T cell responses to AZD1222 COVID-19 vaccine. This table comes from immunoSEQ multiplex PCR, and its TCRdb copy is limited to in-frame clones, with some not included. Of 100,000 to 150,000 clones in the sample, approximately 85% are singletons; the top ten hold around 4.4%. The material sequenced was peripheral blood, taken 28 days after the second AZD1222 dose. The receptor source for this set is an adult who received the AZD1222 COVID-19 vaccine. Both conserved end residues are part of each CDR3. Each record gives: clone size, V gene, J gene, D gene, CDR3 DNA, CDR3 protein. The D gene is left open where the match is weak. Clone size appears in some rows only: once, few, many, or a class for an expanded clone.

clone_size: .; v_call: TRBV11-2; j_call: TRBJ2-1; d_call: TRBD2; cdr3_nt: TGTGCCAGCAGCTCCGTTACTAGCGGGGGACGCGATGAGCAGTTCTTC; cdr3_aa: CASSSVTSGGRDEQFF
clone_size: once; v_call: TRBV19; j_call: TRBJ2-1; d_call: TRBD2; cdr3_nt: TGTGCCAGTAGTGTAGCGGGGGGGCGGGATGGTGAGCAGTTCTTC; cdr3_aa: CASSVAGGRDGEQFF
clone_size: .; v_call: TRBV10-3; j_call: TRBJ1-3; d_call: .; cdr3_nt: TGTGCCATAGAGTCCGACTCCCGCGACTCTGGAAACACCATATATTTT; cdr3_aa: CAIESDSRDSGNTIYF
clone_size: .; v_call: TRBV9; j_call: TRBJ1-2; d_call: TRBD1; cdr3_nt: TGTGCCAGCAGCCCCCGGCCCGGGACAGGGATCGGCTACACCTTC; cdr3_aa: CASSPRPGTGIGYTF
clone_size: once; v_call: TRBV2; j_call: TRBJ1-1; d_call: .; cdr3_nt: TGTGCCAGCAGGCCCGGACAATTGAACACTGAAGCTTTCTTT; cdr3_aa: CASRPGQLNTEAFF
clone_size: .; v_call: TRBV6-2/TRBV6-3; j_call: TRBJ1-4; d_call: TRBD1; cdr3_nt: TGTGCCAGCAGTCTTTCTTTGACAGGGATGAAGACTAATGAAAAACTGTTTTTT; cdr3_aa: CASSLSLTGMKTNEKLFF
clone_size: .; v_call: TRBV5-6; j_call: TRBJ2-7; d_call: TRBD1; cdr3_nt: TGTGCCAGCAGCCCAGAAGACAGGGGGAGCTACGAGCAGTACTTC; cdr3_aa: CASSPEDRGSYEQYF
clone_size: .; v_call: TRBV19; j_call: TRBJ1-5; d_call: TRBD1; cdr3_nt: TGTGCCAGTCGGATGGGACAGTTTAATCAGCCCCAGCATTTT; cdr3_aa: CASRMGQFNQPQHF
clone_size: .; v_call: TRBV19; j_call: TRBJ1-6; d_call: TRBD1; cdr3_nt: TGTGCCAGTAGTGTAACAGGGGAGGATTCACCCCTCCACTTT; cdr3_aa: CASSVTGEDSPLHF
clone_size: .; v_call: TRBV24-1; j_call: TRBJ2-1; d_call: .; cdr3_nt: TGTGCCACCAGTGATGCCCTTCATGAGCAGTTCTTC; cdr3_aa: CATSDALHEQFF
clone_size: .; v_call: TRBV30; j_call: TRBJ1-4; d_call: .; cdr3_nt: TGTGCCTGCCGGACACTTCTCACTAATGAAAAACTGTTTTTT; cdr3_aa: CACRTLLTNEKLFF
clone_size: .; v_call: TRBV10-3; j_call: TRBJ2-7; d_call: .; cdr3_nt: TGTGCCATCAGTGAGTCGACAACCTACGAGCAGTACTTC; cdr3_aa: CAISESTTYEQYF
clone_size: .; v_call: TRBV7-6; j_call: TRBJ1-6; d_call: TRBD1; cdr3_nt: TGTGCCAGCAGCTTAACCTACAGGGGTTTGGGTTCACCCCTCCACTTT; cdr3_aa: CASSLTYRGLGSPLHF
clone_size: .; v_call: TRBV6-5; j_call: TRBJ1-3; d_call: .; cdr3_nt: TGTGCCAGCAGTCGACGGAAAAACTCTGGAAACACCATATATTTT; cdr3_aa: CASSRRKNSGNTIYF
clone_size: .; v_call: TRBV6-4; j_call: TRBJ1-5; d_call: TRBD1; cdr3_nt: TGTGCCAGCAGTGACTCGAGCCCAGGGGGTGAGGGCAATCAGCCCCAGCATTTT; cdr3_aa: CASSDSSPGGEGNQPQHF
clone_size: once; v_call: TRBV11-2; j_call: TRBJ1-6; d_call: .; cdr3_nt: TGTGCCACCTCAACTGAACGGACCAATTCACCCCTCCACTTT; cdr3_aa: CATSTERTNSPLHF
clone_size: .; v_call: TRBV3-1/TRBV3-2; j_call: TRBJ2-7; d_call: .; cdr3_nt: TGTGCCAGCAGCCAAACCAGTTACGAGCAGTACTTC; cdr3_aa: CASSQTSYEQYF
clone_size: .; v_call: TRBV2; j_call: TRBJ2-7; d_call: .; cdr3_nt: TGTGCCAGAGGGGGACCGCAGGTCTTGTACGAGCAGTACTTC; cdr3_aa: CARGGPQVLYEQYF
clone_size: .; v_call: TRBV4-1; j_call: TRBJ2-1; d_call: .; cdr3_nt: TGCGCCAGCAGCCAAGTGGCCTCCAGAGTCGAGCAGTTCTTC; cdr3_aa: CASSQVASRVEQFF
clone_size: .; v_call: TRBV29-1; j_call: TRBJ1-4; d_call: .; cdr3_nt: TGCAGCGTTGCGGGGGTTACTAATGAAAAACTGTTTTTT; cdr3_aa: CSVAGVTNEKLFF
clone_size: .; v_call: TRBV3-1/TRBV3-2; j_call: TRBJ2-4; d_call: .; cdr3_nt: TGTGCCAGCAGCCAATTCCTTGGGGCGGGAGCCAAAAACATTCAGTACTTC; cdr3_aa: CASSQFLGAGAKNIQYF
clone_size: once; v_call: TRBV5-4; j_call: TRBJ2-3; d_call: .; cdr3_nt: TGTGCCAGCAGCCGGGAGCTGTCAGGAACAGATACGCAGTATTTT; cdr3_aa: CASSRELSGTDTQYF
clone_size: .; v_call: TRBV28; j_call: TRBJ1-3; d_call: .; cdr3_nt: TGTGTGACAACTGGAAACACCATATATTTT; cdr3_aa: CVTTGNTIYF
clone_size: .; v_call: TRBV19; j_call: TRBJ1-1; d_call: .; cdr3_nt: TGTGCCAGTAGTATTCCGCAGGGGCTCACTGAAGCTTTCTTT; cdr3_aa: CASSIPQGLTEAFF
clone_size: .; v_call: TRBV2; j_call: TRBJ1-1; d_call: .; cdr3_nt: TGTGCCAGCACCCGGGAGGCTGAAGCTTTCTTT; cdr3_aa: CASTREAEAFF
clone_size: .; v_call: TRBV9; j_call: TRBJ1-6; d_call: .; cdr3_nt: TGTGCCAGCAGCGTGGACAGCGTTAATTCACCCCTCCACTTT; cdr3_aa: CASSVDSVNSPLHF